The 31 T cell receptor beta chains in this list originate from one sample, sequenced in a study of graft-versus-host responses after intestinal transplantation. The antigens of these receptors remain unknown. Measured with immunoSEQ multiplex PCR; TCRdb has only the in-frame clones, and not every one. The sample consists of 40,000 or so clones, 90% to 95% of them appearing once. Sequences were derived from unstimulated CD8+ T cells sorted from spleen or lymph node cells, sampled before transplant. The receptor set was obtained from a human donor who was the organ donor for an intestinal transplant.

V and J are TRBV11-2 and TRBJ2-1; 12 bases fit TRBD2. The CDR3 runs 16 residues. The V gene end was trimmed by 1 base and the J gene end by 8 bases; junction bases not matched to a gene: 6. In germline, CDR1 is SGHAT, CDR2 FQNNGV. The CDR3 here is CASSLGRTSGEDEQFF. The CDR3 DNA follows: TGTGCCAGCAGCTTAGGCCGGACTAGCGGGGAGGATGAGCAGTTCTTC.

The chain uses TRBV6-5 and TRBJ2-7; D may correspond to TRBD1 or TRBD2 (5 bases each). The germline V gene has CDR1 MNHEY and CDR2 SVGAGI. The CDR3 runs 11 residues. Trimming pared 8 bases from V and 5 bases from J, leaving 10 bases between. In DNA form, the CDR3 reads TGTGCCAGCGAGGGGCTCCACGAGCAGTACTTC. It codes for CASEGLHEQYF.

There are a few counts of this clone. V gene TRBV6-6 combines with J gene TRBJ2-7; no definite D call. There are 15 residues in the CDR3. Deletions cut 0 bases from V and 3 bases from J, with 12 bases between. Germline V gives CDR1 MNHNY, CDR2 SVGAGI (reference sequence). Written as DNA, the CDR3 is TGTGCCAGCAGTTACTCGGCGGTGGGTGACTACGAGCAGTACTTC. Protein product: CASSYSAVGDYEQYF.

The gene calls are TRBV4-3 and TRBJ2-3; D is undetermined. CDR3 size: 15 residues. Per germline, CDR1 LGHNA and CDR2 YSLEER. The V gene lost 0 bases and the J gene lost 2 bases, with 9 bases spanning the gap. The CDR3 DNA reads as TGCGCCAGCAGCCAAGATGAGAGAGACACAGATACGCAGTATTTT. Translation: CASSQDERDTDTQYF.

This chain connects TRBV7-9 to TRBJ1-2, with a possible D match to TRBD1 (5 bases). Germline-derived CDR1 and CDR2 are SEHNR and FQNEAQ (reference sequence). There are 14 residues in the CDR3. Between the trimmed V and J ends, which lost 7 bases and 2 bases, there was a span of 14 bases. CDR3 protein: CASTQGTLNYGYTF. CDR3 coding DNA: TGTGCCAGCACGCAGGGCACCCTCAACTATGGCTACACCTTC.

This chain connects TRBV11-2 to TRBJ1-6; D unclear. Germline V lookup: CDR1 SGHAT, CDR2 FQNNGV. This CDR3 has 19 residues. V lost 5 bases and J 5 bases, leaving 25 bases between the germline ends. CDR3 sequence: CASSTEEIPLREDNSPLHF. Written as DNA, the CDR3 is TGTGCCAGCAGCACCGAGGAAATACCCCTACGGGAGGATAATTCACCCCTCCACTTT.

This chain uses TRBV4-3 with TRBJ2-7, with 9 positions matching TRBD1. The germline V gene has CDR1 LGHNA and CDR2 YSLEER. The junction had 6 bases not matched to a gene; V was cut back by 1 base and J by 5 bases. The CDR3 is 15 amino acids. The CDR3 nucleotides are TGCGCCAGCAGCCAAGGGAGAACAGGGGGCCACGAGCAGTACTTC. Amino acids: CASSQGRTGGHEQYF.

The chain links TRBV11-2 to TRBJ2-3; 7 bases are a match to TRBD2. CDR3 size: 17 residues. Looked up from germline, CDR1 is SGHAT and CDR2 is FQNNGV. V gave up 4 bases and J gave up 4 bases; unmatched junction bases: 14. The CDR3 nucleotides read TGTGCCAGCAGCTCGGTGGAAGGGCTAGCGGACCCAGATACGCAGTATTTT. Its protein is CASSSVEGLADPDTQYF.

This clone is a singleton in its sample. The chain couples TRBV7-3 to TRBJ2-1, with TRBD1 matching over 7 bases. After removal of 5 bases from V and 6 bases from J, the junction contained 4 bases not matched to a gene. In germline, CDR1 is SGHTA, CDR2 FQGTGA. The CDR3 contains 13 residues. CDR3 coding DNA: TGTGCCAGCAGCCAGACAGGGTCCAATGAGCAGTTCTTC. This codes for CASSQTGSNEQFF.

The rearrangement joins TRBV14 to TRBJ2-7; D unclear. The germline V gene has CDR1 SGHDN and CDR2 FVKESK. There are 16 residues in the CDR3. V was pared by 3 bases and J by 0 bases, with 15 bases between. This chain's CDR3 is CASSHHPPEISYEQYF. The CDR3 nucleotides read TGTGCCAGCAGCCATCATCCCCCGGAGATCTCCTACGAGCAGTACTTC.

This rearrangement joins TRBV7-9 to TRBJ1-3, with 8 nucleotides matching TRBD1. Germline loops: CDR1 SEHNR, CDR2 FQNEAQ (reference sequence). V dropped 5 bases and J dropped 0; count of bases not matched to a gene: 3. The CDR3 consists of 15 residues. The CDR3 bases are TGTGCCAGCAGCGGAACAGGGGGCTCTGGAAACACCATATATTTT. Its protein product is CASSGTGGSGNTIYF. Using reference TRBV7-9 and TRBJ1-3 for the parts outside the CDR3, the full variable domain is DTGVSQNPRHKITKRGQNVTFRCDPISEHNRLYWYRQTLGQGPEFLTYFQNEAQLEKSRLLSDRFSAERPKGSFSTLEIQRTEQGDSAMYLCASSGTGGSGNTIYFGEGSWLTVV.

In nucleotides, the CDR3 is TGCGCCAGCGGGGTCCCCATGAACACCGGGGAGCTGTTTTTT. It translates to CASGVPMNTGELFF. The rearrangement links TRBV5-1 to TRBJ2-2; D remains ambiguous. The CDR3 has 14 residues. The V gene's germline CDR1 is SGHRS and CDR2 YFSETQ. Trimming left V 7 bases short and J 1 base short, with 11 bases between.

The chain employs TRBV5-8 and TRBJ2-1, with 13 bases matching TRBD2. The CDR3 runs 17 residues. In germline, CDR1 is SGHTS, CDR2 YDEGEE. J lost 2 bases, V lost 2 bases, and 4 bases had no gene match. The CDR3 loop reads CASSFTSGGAAYNEQFF. CDR3 bases: TGTGCCAGCAGCTTTACTAGCGGGGGGGCCGCCTACAATGAGCAGTTCTTC.

This clone was counted a few times. The chain recombines TRBV4-3 with TRBJ1-4; D possibly corresponds to TRBD1 (6 bases). CDR3 length: 13 amino acids. Trimming removed 5 bases at V and 8 bases at J, with 12 bases between. Germline values: CDR1 LGHNA, CDR2 YSLEER. CDR3 DNA sequence: TGCGCCAGCAGCTACGGGCAGGGGGAAAAACTGTTTTTT. The encoded protein is CASSYGQGEKLFF.

The chain has TRBV14 and TRBJ2-7, with D tentatively TRBD2 (6 bases). The CDR3 sequence is 12 residues long. CDR1 and CDR2 from the germline V gene are SGHDN and FVKESK. Trimming left V 4 bases short and J 7 bases short, with 11 bases between. The CDR3 DNA reads as TGTGCCAGCAGCCCGAGGGCGGGGGAGCAGTACTTC. Its protein product is CASSPRAGEQYF.

This rearrangement joins TRBV7-3 to TRBJ2-3, with D hard to call. CDR3 size: 17 residues. The germline CDR1 and CDR2 sequences are SGHTA and FQGTGA. V was pared by 1 base and J by 2 bases, with 16 bases between. The DNA of the CDR3 is TGTGCCAGCAGCTTAATGGCGCGCCAGATCACCACAGATACGCAGTATTTT. Amino acid sequence: CASSLMARQITTDTQYF.

This clone has only one observation. The chain joins TRBV2 to TRBJ2-7, with D tentatively TRBD1 (5 bases). The CDR3 sequence is 12 residues long. The germline gives CDR1 SNHLY, CDR2 FYNNEI. The germline V and J ends were trimmed by 0 bases and 6 bases, with 6 bases remaining between them. The CDR3 sequence: CASSEAGVEQYF. The CDR3 region has the DNA TGTGCCAGCAGTGAAGCAGGGGTCGAGCAGTACTTC.

The rearrangement uses TRBV27 and TRBJ2-7; possibly TRBD2 for D (5 bases). CDR1 is MNHEY and CDR2 is SMNVEV in the germline V gene (reference sequence). With 5 bases removed from V and 2 bases from J, the gap between germline ends came to 16 bases. The CDR3 runs 15 residues. This CDR3 reads CASSPRLAGTYEQYF. CDR3 bases: TGTGCCAGCAGTCCCCGTTTAGCCGGGACCTACGAGCAGTACTTC.

This chain joins TRBV14 and TRBJ2-2; no clear D. The CDR3 is 14 amino acids. The V end was cut by 2 bases, the J end by 6 bases, with 10 bases between. Per the germline V gene, CDR1 is SGHDN and CDR2 is FVKESK. In DNA form, the CDR3 reads TGTGCCAGCAGCCAACGGATTTGGGCCGGGGAGCTGTTTTTT. It yields the protein CASSQRIWAGELFF.

This clone was counted a single time. The chain employs TRBV25-1 and TRBJ2-1; possible D gene TRBD2, 6 bases. V gave up 0 bases and J gave up 4 bases, with 13 bases separating them. Germline-derived CDR1 and CDR2 are MGHDK and SYGVNS. The CDR3 sequence is 16 residues long. The CDR3 sequence is CASSEYYGTAYNEQFF. CDR3 sequence (DNA): TGTGCCAGCAGTGAATACTACGGGACTGCTTACAATGAGCAGTTCTTC.

The V call is TRBV5-1, the J call TRBJ1-2; D ambiguous. The CDR3 sequence is 12 residues long. V lost 0 bases and J 9 bases, leaving 9 bases between the germline ends. CDR1 and CDR2 (germline): SGHRS, YFSETQ. As DNA, the CDR3 is TGCGCCAGCAGCTTGGCCGGGGAATGCTACACCTTC. Translating gives CASSLAGECYTF.

The rearrangement links TRBV13 to TRBJ2-3; TRBD2 matches at 15 bases. Trimming at V came to 4 bases and at J to 12 bases, leaving 11 bases not matched to a gene. Germline V gene data show CDR1 as PRHDT and CDR2 as FYEKMQ (reference sequence). The CDR3 runs to 16 residues. The CDR3 loop reads CASSSGLAGGSPPQYF. The CDR3 DNA reads as TGTGCCAGCAGCTCCGGACTAGCGGGGGGGAGTCCCCCTCAGTATTTT.

This chain links TRBV28 with TRBJ2-2; 9 bases agree with TRBD2. The CDR3 totals 17 residues. V trimming: 6 bases; J trimming: 4 bases; junction bases outside the gene matches: 12. Germline loops: CDR1 MDHEN, CDR2 SYDVKM. CDR3 sequence: CASSHEGLAGTTGELFF. Here the CDR3 DNA reads TGTGCCAGCAGCCACGAGGGGCTAGCGGGGACCACCGGGGAGCTGTTTTTT.

V gene TRBV2 combines with J gene TRBJ2-7; the match to TRBD1 covers 10 bases. V shed 4 bases, J shed 3 bases, and the junction held 12 bases outside the gene matches. Germline V gene data show CDR1 as SNHLY and CDR2 as FYNNEI. CDR3 length equals 17 residues. The CDR3 loop reads CASSGAIGGQGDYEQYF. The CDR3 nucleotides read TGTGCCAGCAGTGGCGCCATCGGAGGACAGGGGGACTACGAGCAGTACTTC.

The chain links TRBV27 to TRBJ1-1; 10 bases are shared with TRBD1. Germline CDR1 MNHEY, CDR2 SMNVEV (reference sequence). The CDR3 is 14 residues long. V was clipped by 7 bases and J by 6 bases; unmatched bases: 8. For the CDR3, the DNA is TGTGCCAGCACCTCGACAGGGGGCGTCTCTGAAGCTTTCTTT. This codes for CASTSTGGVSEAFF.

The chain uses TRBV9 and TRBJ2-2, with 10 bases fitting TRBD2. V was clipped by 2 bases and J by 2 bases; unmatched bases: 6. This CDR3 region has 17 residues. Per germline, CDR1 SGDLS and CDR2 YYNGEE. The chain's CDR3 is CASSVPLAGVNTGELFF. The CDR3 DNA follows: TGTGCCAGCAGCGTGCCGCTAGCGGGGGTCAACACCGGGGAGCTGTTTTTT. The entire variable domain, with the rest obtained from reference TRBV9 and TRBJ2-2, is as follows: DSGVTQTPKHLITATGQRVTLRCSPRSGDLSVYWYQQSLDQGLQFLIQYYNGEERAKGNILERFSAQQFPDLHSELNLSSLELGDSALYFCASSVPLAGVNTGELFFGEGSRLTVL.

This clone has just one count. The chain links TRBV29-1 to TRBJ2-7; 12 positions agree with TRBD1. Trimming took 0 bases from V and 4 from J; bases not matched to a gene: 4. Per the germline V gene, CDR1 is SQVTM and CDR2 is ANQGSEA. The CDR3 extends over 15 amino acids. CDR3 coding DNA: TGCAGCGTTGAAGATGGGACAGGGGGCCCATACGAGCAGTACTTC. Translation: CSVEDGTGGPYEQYF.

The chain has TRBV19 and TRBJ2-1; tentatively, D is TRBD2 (5 bases). The V gene lost 2 bases and the J gene lost 2 bases, with 10 bases spanning the gap. The CDR3 loop spans 15 amino acids. CDR1 is LNHDA and CDR2 is SQIVND in the germline V gene (reference sequence). CDR3 DNA: TGTGCCAGTAGTATAAGCCGGACTCCCTACAATGAGCAGTTCTTC. It translates to CASSISRTPYNEQFF. Together with reference TRBV19 and TRBJ2-1, the CDR3 gives the full variable domain: DGGITQSPKYLFRKEGQNVTLSCEQNLNHDAMYWYRQDPGQGLRLIYYSQIVNDFQKGDIAEGYSVSREKKESFPLTVTSAQKNPTAFYLCASSISRTPYNEQFFGPGTRLTVL.

The chain recombines TRBV27 with TRBJ1-2; possibly TRBD1 for D (6 bases). V was pared by 4 bases and J by 7 bases, with 13 bases between. The CDR3 consists of 13 residues. Germline loops: CDR1 MNHEY, CDR2 SMNVEV (reference sequence). CDR3 sequence reads: CASSSTGSGGYTF. The CDR3 DNA follows: TGTGCCAGCAGTTCAACAGGGTCGGGTGGCTACACCTTC.

The CDR3 DNA follows: TGCGCCAGCAGCTTGGGCCGAGGGGCCTACAATGAGCAGTTCTTC. Protein product: CASSLGRGAYNEQFF. This sequence joins TRBV5-1 and TRBJ2-1; D could derive from TRBD1 or TRBD2 (5 bases each). Germline assignment: CDR1 SGHRS and CDR2 YFSETQ. The length of the CDR3 is 15 residues. V was cut by 0 bases and J by 2 bases, with 9 bases left in between.

V is TRBV6-5 and J is TRBJ1-1; TRBD1 is a possible D gene (5 bases). The CDR3 length is 15 residues. In germline, CDR1 is MNHEY, CDR2 SVGAGI. With 2 bases removed from V and 3 bases from J, the gap between germline ends came to 13 bases. The CDR3 DNA reads as TGTGCCAGCAGTTACGGGGAGGAAGGGGACACTGAAGCTTTCTTT. It specifies CASSYGEEGDTEAFF.